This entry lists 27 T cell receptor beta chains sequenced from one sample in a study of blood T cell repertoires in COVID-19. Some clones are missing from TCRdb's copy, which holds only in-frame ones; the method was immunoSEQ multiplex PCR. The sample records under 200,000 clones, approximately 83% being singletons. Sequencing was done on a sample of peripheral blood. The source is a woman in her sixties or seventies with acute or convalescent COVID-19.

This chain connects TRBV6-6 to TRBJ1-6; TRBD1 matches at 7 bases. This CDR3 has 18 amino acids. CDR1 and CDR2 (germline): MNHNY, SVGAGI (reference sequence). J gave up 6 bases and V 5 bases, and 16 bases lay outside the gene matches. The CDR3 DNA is TGTGCCAGCAGTCAGACACCCCCGGGACAGCTCCTTAATTCACCCCTCCACTTT. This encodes CASSQTPPGQLLNSPLHF.

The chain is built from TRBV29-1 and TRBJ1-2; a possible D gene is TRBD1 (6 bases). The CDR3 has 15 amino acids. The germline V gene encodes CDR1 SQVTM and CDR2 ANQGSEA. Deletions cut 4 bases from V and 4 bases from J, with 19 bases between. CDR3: CSVGSTQGRVYGYTF. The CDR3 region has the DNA TGCAGCGTTGGATCAACGCAGGGGCGGGTCTATGGCTACACCTTC.

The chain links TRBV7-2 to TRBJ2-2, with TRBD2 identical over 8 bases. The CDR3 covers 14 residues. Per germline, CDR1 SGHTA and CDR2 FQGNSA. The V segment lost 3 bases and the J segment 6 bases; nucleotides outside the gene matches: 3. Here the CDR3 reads CASSFGLASGELFF. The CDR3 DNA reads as TGTGCCAGCAGCTTTGGACTAGCATCCGGGGAGCTGTTTTTT.

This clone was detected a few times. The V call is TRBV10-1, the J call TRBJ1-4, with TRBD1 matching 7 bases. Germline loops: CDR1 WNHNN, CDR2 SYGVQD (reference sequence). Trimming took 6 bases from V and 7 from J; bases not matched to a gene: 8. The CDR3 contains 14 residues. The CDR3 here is CASSGGGSGEKLFF. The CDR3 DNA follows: TGCGCCAGCAGCGGAGGGGGCTCGGGTGAAAAACTGTTTTTT.

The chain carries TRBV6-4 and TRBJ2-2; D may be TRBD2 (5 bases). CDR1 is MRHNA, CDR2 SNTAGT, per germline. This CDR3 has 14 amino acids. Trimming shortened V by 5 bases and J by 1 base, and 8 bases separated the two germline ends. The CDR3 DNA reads TGTGCCAGCAGTCCCGAGGGGAACACCGGGGAGCTGTTTTTT. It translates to CASSPEGNTGELFF.

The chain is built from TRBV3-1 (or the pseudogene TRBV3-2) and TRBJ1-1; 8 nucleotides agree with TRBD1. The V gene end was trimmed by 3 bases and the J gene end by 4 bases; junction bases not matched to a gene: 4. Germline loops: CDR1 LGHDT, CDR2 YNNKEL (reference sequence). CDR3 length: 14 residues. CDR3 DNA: TGTGCCAGCAGCCATGACAGGGGTAGCACTGAAGCTTTCTTT. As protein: CASSHDRGSTEAFF.

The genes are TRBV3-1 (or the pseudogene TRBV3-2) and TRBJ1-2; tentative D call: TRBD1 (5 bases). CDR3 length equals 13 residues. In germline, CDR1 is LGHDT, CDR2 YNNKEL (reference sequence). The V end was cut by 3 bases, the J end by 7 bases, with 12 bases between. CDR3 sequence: CASSHSGSGGYTF. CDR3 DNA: TGTGCCAGCAGCCATTCAGGGTCAGGTGGCTACACCTTC.

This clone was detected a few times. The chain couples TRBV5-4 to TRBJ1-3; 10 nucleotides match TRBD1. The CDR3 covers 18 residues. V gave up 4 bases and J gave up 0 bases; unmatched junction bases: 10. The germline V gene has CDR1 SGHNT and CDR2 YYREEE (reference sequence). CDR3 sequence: CASSPGGTGVFSGNTIYF. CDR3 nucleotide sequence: TGTGCCAGCAGCCCTGGCGGGACAGGGGTCTTCTCTGGAAACACCATATATTTT.

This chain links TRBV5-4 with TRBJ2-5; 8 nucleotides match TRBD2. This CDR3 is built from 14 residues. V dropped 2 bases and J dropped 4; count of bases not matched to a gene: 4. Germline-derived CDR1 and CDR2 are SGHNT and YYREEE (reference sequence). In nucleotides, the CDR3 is TGTGCCAGCAGCTTCAACGGGGGGGGAGAGACCCAGTACTTC. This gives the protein CASSFNGGGETQYF.

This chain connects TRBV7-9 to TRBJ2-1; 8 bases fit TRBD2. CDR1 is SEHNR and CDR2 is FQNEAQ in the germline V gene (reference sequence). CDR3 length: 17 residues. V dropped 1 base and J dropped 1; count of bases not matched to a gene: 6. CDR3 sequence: CASSLGLTSGSYNEQFF. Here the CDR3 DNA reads TGTGCCAGCAGCTTAGGCCTTACTAGCGGTTCCTACAATGAGCAGTTCTTC.

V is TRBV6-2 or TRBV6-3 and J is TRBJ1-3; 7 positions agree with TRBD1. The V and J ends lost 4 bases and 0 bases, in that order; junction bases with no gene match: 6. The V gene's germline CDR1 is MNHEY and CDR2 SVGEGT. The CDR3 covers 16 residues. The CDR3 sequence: CASSSRRDSSGNTIYF. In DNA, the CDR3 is TGTGCCAGCAGTTCCCGTCGGGACAGCTCTGGAAACACCATATATTTT.

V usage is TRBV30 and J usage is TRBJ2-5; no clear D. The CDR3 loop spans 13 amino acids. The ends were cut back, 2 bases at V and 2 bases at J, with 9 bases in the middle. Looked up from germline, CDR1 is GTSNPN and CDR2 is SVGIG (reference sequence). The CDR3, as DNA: TGTGCCTGGAGTCCAACGGTTCAAGAGACCCAGTACTTC. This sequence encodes CAWSPTVQETQYF.

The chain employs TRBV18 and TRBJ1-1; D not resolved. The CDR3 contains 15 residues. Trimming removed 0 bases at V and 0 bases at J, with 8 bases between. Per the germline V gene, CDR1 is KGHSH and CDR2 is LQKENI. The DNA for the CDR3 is TGTGCCAGCTCACCACCGGAGAATATGAACACTGAAGCTTTCTTT. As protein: CASSPPENMNTEAFF.

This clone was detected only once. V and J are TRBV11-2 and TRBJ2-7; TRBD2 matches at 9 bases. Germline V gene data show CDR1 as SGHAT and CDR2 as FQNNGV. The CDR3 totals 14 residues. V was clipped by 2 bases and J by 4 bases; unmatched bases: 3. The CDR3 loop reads CASSLYSGGYEQYF. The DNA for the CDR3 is TGTGCCAGCAGCTTATACAGCGGGGGGTACGAGCAGTACTTC.

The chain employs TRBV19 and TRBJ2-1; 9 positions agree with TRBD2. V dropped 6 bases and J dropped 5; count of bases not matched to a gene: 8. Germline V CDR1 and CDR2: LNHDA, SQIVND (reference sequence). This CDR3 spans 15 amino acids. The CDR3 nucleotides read TGTGCCAGTAGACTTAGCGGGGGACCGAACAATGAGCAGTTCTTC. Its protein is CASRLSGGPNNEQFF. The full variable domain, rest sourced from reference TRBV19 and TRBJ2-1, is DGGITQSPKYLFRKEGQNVTLSCEQNLNHDAMYWYRQDPGQGLRLIYYSQIVNDFQKGDIAEGYSVSREKKESFPLTVTSAQKNPTAFYLCASRLSGGPNNEQFFGPGTRLTVL.

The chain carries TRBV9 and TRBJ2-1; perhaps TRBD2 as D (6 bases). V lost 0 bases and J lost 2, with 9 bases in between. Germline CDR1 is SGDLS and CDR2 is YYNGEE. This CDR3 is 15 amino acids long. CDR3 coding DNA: TGTGCCAGCAGCGTAGCCCCGGGGGCCTACAATGAGCAGTTCTTC. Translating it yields CASSVAPGAYNEQFF.

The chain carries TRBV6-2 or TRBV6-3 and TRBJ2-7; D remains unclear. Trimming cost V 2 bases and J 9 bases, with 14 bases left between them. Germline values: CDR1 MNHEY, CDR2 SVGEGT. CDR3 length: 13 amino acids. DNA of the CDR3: TGTGCCAGCAGTTACCTCGAAACCTCCGGGCAGTACTTC. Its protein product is CASSYLETSGQYF.

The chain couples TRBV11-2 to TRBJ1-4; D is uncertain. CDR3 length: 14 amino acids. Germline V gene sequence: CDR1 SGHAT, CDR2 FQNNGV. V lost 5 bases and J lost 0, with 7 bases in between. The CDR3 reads CASSPTTTNEKLFF. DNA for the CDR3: TGTGCCAGCAGCCCAACTACAACTAATGAAAAACTGTTTTTT.

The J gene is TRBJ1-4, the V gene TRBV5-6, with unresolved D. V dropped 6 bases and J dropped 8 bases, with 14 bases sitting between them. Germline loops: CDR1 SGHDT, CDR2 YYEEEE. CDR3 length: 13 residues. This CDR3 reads CASTRGGKEKLFF. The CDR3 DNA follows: TGTGCCAGCACGCGGGGAGGGAAAGAAAAACTGTTTTTT.

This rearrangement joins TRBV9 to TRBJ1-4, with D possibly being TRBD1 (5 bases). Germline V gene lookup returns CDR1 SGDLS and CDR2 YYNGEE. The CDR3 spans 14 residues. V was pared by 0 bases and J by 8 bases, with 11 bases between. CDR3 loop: CASSVAGGVEKLFF. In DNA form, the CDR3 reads TGTGCCAGCAGCGTAGCTGGAGGGGTCGAAAAACTGTTTTTT.

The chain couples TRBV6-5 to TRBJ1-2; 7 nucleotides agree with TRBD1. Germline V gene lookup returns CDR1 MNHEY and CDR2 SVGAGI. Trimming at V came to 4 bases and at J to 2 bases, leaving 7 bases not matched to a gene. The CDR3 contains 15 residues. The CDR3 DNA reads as TGTGCCAGCAGTTCCTTCTGGACAGGAAACTATGGCTACACCTTC. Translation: CASSSFWTGNYGYTF.

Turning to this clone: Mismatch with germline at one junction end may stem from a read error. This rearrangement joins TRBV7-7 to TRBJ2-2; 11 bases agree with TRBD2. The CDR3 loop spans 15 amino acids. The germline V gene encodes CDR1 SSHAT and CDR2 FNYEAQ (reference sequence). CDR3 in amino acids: CASSLTSGGTGELFF. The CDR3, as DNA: TGTGCTAGCAGCTTAACTAGCGGGGGCACCGGGGAGCTGTTTTTT.

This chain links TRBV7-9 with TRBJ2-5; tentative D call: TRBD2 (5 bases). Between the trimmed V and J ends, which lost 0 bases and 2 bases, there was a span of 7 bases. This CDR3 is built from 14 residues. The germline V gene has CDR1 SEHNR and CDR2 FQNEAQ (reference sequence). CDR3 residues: CASSLAGGQETQYF. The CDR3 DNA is TGTGCCAGCAGCTTAGCAGGCGGGCAAGAGACCCAGTACTTC.

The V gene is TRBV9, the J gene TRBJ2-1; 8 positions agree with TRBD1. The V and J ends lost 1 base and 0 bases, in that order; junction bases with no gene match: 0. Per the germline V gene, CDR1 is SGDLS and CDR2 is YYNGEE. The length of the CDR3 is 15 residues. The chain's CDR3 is CASSVQGASYNEQFF. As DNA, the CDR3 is TGTGCCAGCAGCGTACAGGGGGCCTCCTACAATGAGCAGTTCTTC.

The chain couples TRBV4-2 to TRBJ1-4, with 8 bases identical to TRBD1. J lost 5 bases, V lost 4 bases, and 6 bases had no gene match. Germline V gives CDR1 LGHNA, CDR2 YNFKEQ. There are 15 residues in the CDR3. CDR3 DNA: TGTGCCAGCAGCCGCCAGGACAGGGCGAATGAAAAACTGTTTTTT. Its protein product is CASSRQDRANEKLFF.

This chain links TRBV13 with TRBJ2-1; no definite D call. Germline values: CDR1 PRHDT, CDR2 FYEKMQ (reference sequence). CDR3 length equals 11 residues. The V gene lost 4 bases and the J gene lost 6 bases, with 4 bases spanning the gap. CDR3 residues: CASSSLNEQFF. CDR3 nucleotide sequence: TGTGCCAGCAGCTCCCTCAATGAGCAGTTCTTC.

The CDR3 DNA follows: TGCGCCAGCAGCTCAGCAAGACTTTCAGGGGGTGGTGGAAACACCATATATTTT. This sequence encodes CASSSARLSGGGGNTIYF. V gene TRBV5-1 combines with J gene TRBJ1-3; 7 nucleotides line up with TRBD1. CDR1 SGHRS and CDR2 YFSETQ come from the germline V gene. CDR3 length equals 18 residues. The J segment lost 3 bases and the V segment lost 3 bases, leaving 15 bases of the junction unmatched.